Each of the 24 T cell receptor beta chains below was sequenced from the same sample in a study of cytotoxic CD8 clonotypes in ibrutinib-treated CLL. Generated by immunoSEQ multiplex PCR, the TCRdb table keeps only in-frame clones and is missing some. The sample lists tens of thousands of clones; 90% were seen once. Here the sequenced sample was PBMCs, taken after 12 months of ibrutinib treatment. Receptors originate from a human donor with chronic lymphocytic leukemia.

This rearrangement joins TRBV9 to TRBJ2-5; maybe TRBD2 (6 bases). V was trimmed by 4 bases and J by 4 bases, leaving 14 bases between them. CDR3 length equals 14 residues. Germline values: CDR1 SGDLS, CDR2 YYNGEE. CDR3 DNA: TGTGCCAGCAGCTCGGGAGTTTGGGGAGAGACCCAGTACTTC. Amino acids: CASSSGVWGETQYF.

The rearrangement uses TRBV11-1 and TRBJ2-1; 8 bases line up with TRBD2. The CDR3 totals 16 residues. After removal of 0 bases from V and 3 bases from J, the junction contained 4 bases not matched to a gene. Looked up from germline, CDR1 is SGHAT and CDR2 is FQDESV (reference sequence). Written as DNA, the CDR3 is TGTGCCAGCAGCTTAGCGCCCAGCGGGAGCTACAATGAGCAGTTCTTC. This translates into CASSLAPSGSYNEQFF. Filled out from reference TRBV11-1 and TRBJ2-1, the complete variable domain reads EAEVAQSPRYKITEKSQAVAFWCDPISGHATLYWYRQILGQGPELLVQFQDESVVDDSQLPKDRFSAERLKGVDSTLKIQPAELGDSAMYLCASSLAPSGSYNEQFFGPGTRLTVL.

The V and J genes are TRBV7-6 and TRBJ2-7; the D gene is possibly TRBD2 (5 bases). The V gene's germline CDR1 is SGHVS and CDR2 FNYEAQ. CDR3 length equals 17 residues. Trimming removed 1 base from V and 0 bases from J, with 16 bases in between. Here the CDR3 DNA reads TGTGCCAGCAGCTTAGGGACTTTTCCACCCAGCTCCTACGAGCAGTACTTC. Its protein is CASSLGTFPPSSYEQYF.

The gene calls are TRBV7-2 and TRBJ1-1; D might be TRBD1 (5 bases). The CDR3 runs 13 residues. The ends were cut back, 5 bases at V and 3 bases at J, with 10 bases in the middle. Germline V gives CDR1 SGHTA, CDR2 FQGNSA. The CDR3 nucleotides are TGTGCCAGCAGCAGACAGCAGTACACTGAAGCTTTCTTT. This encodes CASSRQQYTEAFF.

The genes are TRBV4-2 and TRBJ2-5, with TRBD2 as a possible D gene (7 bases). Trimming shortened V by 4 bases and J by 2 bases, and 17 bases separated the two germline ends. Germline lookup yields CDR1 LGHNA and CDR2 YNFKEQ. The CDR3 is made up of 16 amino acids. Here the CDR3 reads CASSPGGEGPQETQYF. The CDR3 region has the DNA TGTGCCAGCAGCCCGGGGGGCGAGGGGCCACAAGAGACCCAGTACTTC.

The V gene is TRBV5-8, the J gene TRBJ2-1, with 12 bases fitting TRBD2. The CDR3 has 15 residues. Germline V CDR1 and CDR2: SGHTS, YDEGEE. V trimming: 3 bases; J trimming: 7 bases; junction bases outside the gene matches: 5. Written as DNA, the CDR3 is TGTGCCAGCAGCTACGGACTAGCGGGGTCAAATGAGCAGTTCTTC. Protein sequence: CASSYGLAGSNEQFF.

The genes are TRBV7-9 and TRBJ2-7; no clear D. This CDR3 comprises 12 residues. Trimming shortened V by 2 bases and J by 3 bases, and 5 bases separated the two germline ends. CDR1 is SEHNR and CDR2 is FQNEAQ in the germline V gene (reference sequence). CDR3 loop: CASSLYIYEQYF. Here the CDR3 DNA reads TGTGCCAGCAGCTTATATATCTACGAGCAGTACTTC.

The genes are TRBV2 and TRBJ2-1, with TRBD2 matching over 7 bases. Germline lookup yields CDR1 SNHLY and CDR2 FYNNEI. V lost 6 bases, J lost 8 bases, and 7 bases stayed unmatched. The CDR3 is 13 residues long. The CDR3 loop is CASSQRESHEQFF. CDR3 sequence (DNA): TGTGCCAGCAGCCAGCGGGAAAGCCATGAGCAGTTCTTC.

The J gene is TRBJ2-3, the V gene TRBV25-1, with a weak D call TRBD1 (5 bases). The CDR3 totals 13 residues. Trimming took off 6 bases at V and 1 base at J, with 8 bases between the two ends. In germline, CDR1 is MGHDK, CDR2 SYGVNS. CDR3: CASRGPGTDTQYF. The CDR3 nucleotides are TGTGCCAGCAGGGGGCCGGGCACAGATACGCAGTATTTT.

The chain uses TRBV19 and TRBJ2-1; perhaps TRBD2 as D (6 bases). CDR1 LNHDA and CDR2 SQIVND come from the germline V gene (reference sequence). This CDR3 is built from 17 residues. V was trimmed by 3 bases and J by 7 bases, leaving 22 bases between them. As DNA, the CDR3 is TGTGCCAGTAGTATTTCTAATTGGGAGGTAGGAGGGAATGAGCAGTTCTTC. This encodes CASSISNWEVGGNEQFF.

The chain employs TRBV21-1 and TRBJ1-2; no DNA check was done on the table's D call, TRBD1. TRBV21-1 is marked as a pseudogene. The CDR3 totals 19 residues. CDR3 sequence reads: CASSKDKGQTDPFNYGYTF. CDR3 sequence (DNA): TGTGCCAGCAGCAAAGATAAAGGACAGACAGACCCGTTTAACTATGGCTACACCTTC.

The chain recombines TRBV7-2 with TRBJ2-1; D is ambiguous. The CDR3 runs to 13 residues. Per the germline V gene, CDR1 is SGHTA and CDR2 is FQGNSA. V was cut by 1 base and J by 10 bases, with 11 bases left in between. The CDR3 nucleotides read TGTGCCAGCAGCTTAGAGTGGTGGGCAGAGCAGTTCTTC. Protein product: CASSLEWWAEQFF. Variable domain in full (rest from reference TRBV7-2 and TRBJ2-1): GAGVSQSPSNKVTEKGKDVELRCDPISGHTALYWYRQSLGQGLEFLIYFQGNSAPDKSGLPSDRFSAERTGGSVSTLTIQRTQQEDSAVYLCASSLEWWAEQFFGPGTRLTVL.

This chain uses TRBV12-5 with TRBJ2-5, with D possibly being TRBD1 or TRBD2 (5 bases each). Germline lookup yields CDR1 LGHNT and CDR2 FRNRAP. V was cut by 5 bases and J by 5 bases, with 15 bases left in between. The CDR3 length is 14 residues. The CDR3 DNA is TGTGCTAGTGGTCTGAGGGGCACCCAGGAGACCCAGTACTTC. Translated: CASGLRGTQETQYF.

For the CDR3, the DNA is TGTGCCAGCAATGGGGGGAACATTCAGTACTTC. It specifies CASNGGNIQYF. V is TRBV2 and J is TRBJ2-4, with D perhaps TRBD2 (6 bases). CDR1 is SNHLY, CDR2 FYNNEI, per germline. V was shortened by 7 bases and J by 7 bases, with 8 bases between the two germline ends. The CDR3 covers 11 residues.

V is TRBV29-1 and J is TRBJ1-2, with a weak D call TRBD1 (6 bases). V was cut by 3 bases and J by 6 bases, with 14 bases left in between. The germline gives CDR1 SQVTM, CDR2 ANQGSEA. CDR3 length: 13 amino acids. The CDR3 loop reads CSVDRWTDHGYTF. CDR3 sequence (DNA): TGCAGCGTTGATCGATGGACAGATCATGGCTACACCTTC.

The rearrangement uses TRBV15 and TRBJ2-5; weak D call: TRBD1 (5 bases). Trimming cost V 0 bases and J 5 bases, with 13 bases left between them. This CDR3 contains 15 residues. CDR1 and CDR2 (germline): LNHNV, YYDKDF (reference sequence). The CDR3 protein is CATSRDLGPRETQYF. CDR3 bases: TGTGCCACCAGCAGAGATTTGGGGCCTCGGGAGACCCAGTACTTC.

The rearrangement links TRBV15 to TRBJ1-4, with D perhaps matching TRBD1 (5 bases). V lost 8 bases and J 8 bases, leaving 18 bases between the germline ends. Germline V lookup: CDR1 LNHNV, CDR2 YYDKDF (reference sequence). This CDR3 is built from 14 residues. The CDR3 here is CATSIGGVGEKLFF. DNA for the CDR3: TGTGCCACCTCGATTGGGGGAGTAGGGGAAAAACTGTTTTTT. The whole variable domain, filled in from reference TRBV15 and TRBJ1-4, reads DAMVIQNPRYQVTQFGKPVTLSCSQTLNHNVMYWYQQKSSQAPKLLFHYYDKDFNNEADTPDNFQSRRPNTSFCFLDIRSPGLGDTAMYLCATSIGGVGEKLFFGSGTQLSVL.

CDR3 nucleotides: TGTGCCAGCAGGGCCGGGACAGTCTACGAGCAGTACTTC. Translation: CASRAGTVYEQYF. This sequence joins TRBV28 and TRBJ2-7; 7 nucleotides align to TRBD1. The V and J ends lost 6 bases and 3 bases, in that order; junction bases with no gene match: 5. Germline CDR1 is MDHEN and CDR2 is SYDVKM. CDR3 length equals 13 residues.

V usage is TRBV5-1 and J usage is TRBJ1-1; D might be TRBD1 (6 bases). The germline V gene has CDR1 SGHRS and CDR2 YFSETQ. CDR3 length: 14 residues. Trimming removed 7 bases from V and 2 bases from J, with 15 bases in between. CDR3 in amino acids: CASHQGGKNTEAFF. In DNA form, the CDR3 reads TGCGCCAGCCACCAAGGGGGGAAAAACACTGAAGCTTTCTTT.

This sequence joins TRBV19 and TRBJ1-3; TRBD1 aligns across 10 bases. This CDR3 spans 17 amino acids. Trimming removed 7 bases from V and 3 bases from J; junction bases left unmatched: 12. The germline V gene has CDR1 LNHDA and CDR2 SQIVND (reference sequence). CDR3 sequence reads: CASIRAPGTGVGNTIYF. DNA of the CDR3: TGTGCCAGTATCAGAGCCCCGGGGACAGGGGTTGGAAACACCATATATTTT.

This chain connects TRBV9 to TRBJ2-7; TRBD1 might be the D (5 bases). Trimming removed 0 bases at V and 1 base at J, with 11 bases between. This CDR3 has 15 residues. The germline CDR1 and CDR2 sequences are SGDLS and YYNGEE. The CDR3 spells CASSVGGAVSYEQYF. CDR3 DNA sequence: TGTGCCAGCAGCGTAGGGGGCGCCGTATCCTACGAGCAGTACTTC.

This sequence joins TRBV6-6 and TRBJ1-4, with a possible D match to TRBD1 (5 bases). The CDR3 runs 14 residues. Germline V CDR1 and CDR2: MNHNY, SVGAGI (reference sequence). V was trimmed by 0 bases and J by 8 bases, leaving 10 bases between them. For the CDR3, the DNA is TGTGCCAGCAGTTACTCGGGGGGAGGAGAAAAACTGTTTTTT. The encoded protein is CASSYSGGGEKLFF.

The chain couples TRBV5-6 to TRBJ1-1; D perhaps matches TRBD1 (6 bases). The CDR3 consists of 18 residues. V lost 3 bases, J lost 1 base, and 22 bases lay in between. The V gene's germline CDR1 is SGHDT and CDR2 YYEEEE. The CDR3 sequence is CASSSIEGHLYGNTEAFF. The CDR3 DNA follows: TGTGCCAGCAGCTCTATAGAGGGACACCTCTACGGGAACACTGAAGCTTTCTTT.

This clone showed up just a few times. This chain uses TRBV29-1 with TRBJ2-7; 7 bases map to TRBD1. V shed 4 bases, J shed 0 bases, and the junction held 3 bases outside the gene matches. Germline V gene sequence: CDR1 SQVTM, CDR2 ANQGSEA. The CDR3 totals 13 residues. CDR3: CSVVGGSSYEQYF. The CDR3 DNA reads TGCAGCGTTGTAGGGGGCAGCTCCTACGAGCAGTACTTC.